The entry below gives a single T cell receptor (beta chain) sequence along with its context. Its antigen remains unidentified. This record belongs to a study of T cell repertoires in cytomegalovirus infection. Study as a whole: The public TCR beta signatures pointed to both CMV infection and matching HLA type. Overall study findings and caveats: HLA-C-restricted CMV clonotypes gave the most frequent clonotype in two of eight donors. Cumulative frequency (of public TCR beta family members) identified carriers of CMV plus the relevant HLA.

V gave up 3 bases and J gave up 7 bases, with 16 bases separating them. This CDR3 is built from 13 residues. CDR1 and CDR2 from the germline V gene are SQVTM and ANQGSEA. Using its own MiXCR run on the reads, TCRdb lists one record per CDR3 protein. The table records about 770,000 distinct CDR3 sequences, about 28% of them present only once. This sample comprised cultured CD8+ T cells from PBMCs, obtained from culture after CMV antigen stimulation. The sequence came from a human donor in good health (CMV status not recorded). Some clones in this sample may be carry-over from other donors' samples. This chain uses TRBV29-1 with TRBJ2-7; possibly TRBD2 for D (5 bases). CDR3 in amino acids: CSVDLGRSGEQYF. Here the CDR3 DNA reads TGCAGCGTTGACCTTGGACGGTCGGGGGAGCAGTACTTC.